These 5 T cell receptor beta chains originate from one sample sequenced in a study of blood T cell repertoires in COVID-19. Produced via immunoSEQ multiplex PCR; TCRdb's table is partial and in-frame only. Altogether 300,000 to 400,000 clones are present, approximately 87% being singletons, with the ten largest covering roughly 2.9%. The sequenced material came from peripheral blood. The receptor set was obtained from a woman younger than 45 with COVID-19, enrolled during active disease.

CDR3 sequence reads: CASSERGQGSNGYTF. The CDR3 region has the DNA TGTGCCAGCAGTGAACGGGGACAGGGAAGTAATGGCTACACCTTC. The chain couples TRBV2 to TRBJ1-2, with 9 nucleotides matching TRBD1. Germline CDR1 and CDR2: SNHLY and FYNNEI. Unmatched junction bases numbered 7, after V lost 2 bases and J lost 6 bases. This CDR3 region has 15 residues.

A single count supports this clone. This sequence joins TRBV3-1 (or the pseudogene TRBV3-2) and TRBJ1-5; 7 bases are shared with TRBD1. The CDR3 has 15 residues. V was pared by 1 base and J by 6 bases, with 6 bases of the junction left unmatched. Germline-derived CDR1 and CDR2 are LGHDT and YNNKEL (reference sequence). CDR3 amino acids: CASSQGLTGRQPQHF. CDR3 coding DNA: TGTGCCAGCAGCCAAGGATTGACAGGGCGTCAGCCCCAGCATTTT.

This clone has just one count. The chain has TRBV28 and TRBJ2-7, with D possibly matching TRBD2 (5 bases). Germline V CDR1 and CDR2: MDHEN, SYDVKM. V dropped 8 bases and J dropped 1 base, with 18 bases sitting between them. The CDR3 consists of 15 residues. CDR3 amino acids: CASARSGKSSYEQYF. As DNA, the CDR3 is TGTGCCAGCGCTAGGTCCGGGAAATCATCCTACGAGCAGTACTTC.

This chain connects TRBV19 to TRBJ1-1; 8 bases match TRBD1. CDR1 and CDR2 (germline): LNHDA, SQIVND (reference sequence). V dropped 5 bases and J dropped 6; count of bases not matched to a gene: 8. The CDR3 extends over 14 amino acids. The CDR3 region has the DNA TGTGCCAGTAGTTCGGACAGGGTAGTTTCTGAAGCTTTCTTT. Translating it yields CASSSDRVVSEAFF.

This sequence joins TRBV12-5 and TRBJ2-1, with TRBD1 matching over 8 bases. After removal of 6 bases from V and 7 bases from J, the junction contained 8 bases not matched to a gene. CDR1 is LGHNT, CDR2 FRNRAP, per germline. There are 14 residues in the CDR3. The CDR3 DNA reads TGTGCTAGTGGCAGGGACAGGCTTGTGAATGAGCAGTTCTTC. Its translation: CASGRDRLVNEQFF.